The clone carrying this T cell receptor (beta chain) was counted between two and nine times. Its antigen is as yet unknown. Preparation of the TCRbeta library involved a method that used unique molecular identifiers. A single record per CDR3 protein comes from TCRdb applying MiXCR to the PCR reads. The sample has 450,000 to 700,000 distinct CDR3 sequences; 27% are singletons. The CDR3 has 14 amino acids. V lost 4 bases and J 4 bases, leaving 14 bases between the germline ends. Germline CDR1 reads SGHRS; CDR2 reads YFSETQ. This sample was included in a study of T-cell reconstitution after alpha-beta-depleted transplantation in children. Study-wide findings and caveats: About two months after transplant, alpha-beta T cells reportedly came from several hundred expanded graft clones.

This sample comprised PBMCs, obtained before TCRalphabeta/CD19-depleted stem cell transplant. This sequence joins TRBV5-1 and TRBJ1-2; D not resolved. This clonotype was sampled from a boy under two years old with Wiskott-Aldrich syndrome, due to receive a stem cell transplant. The DNA of the CDR3 is TGCGCCAGCAGCCTCGCACAGCTTAGCTATGGCTACACCTTC. Translation gives CASSLAQLSYGYTF.